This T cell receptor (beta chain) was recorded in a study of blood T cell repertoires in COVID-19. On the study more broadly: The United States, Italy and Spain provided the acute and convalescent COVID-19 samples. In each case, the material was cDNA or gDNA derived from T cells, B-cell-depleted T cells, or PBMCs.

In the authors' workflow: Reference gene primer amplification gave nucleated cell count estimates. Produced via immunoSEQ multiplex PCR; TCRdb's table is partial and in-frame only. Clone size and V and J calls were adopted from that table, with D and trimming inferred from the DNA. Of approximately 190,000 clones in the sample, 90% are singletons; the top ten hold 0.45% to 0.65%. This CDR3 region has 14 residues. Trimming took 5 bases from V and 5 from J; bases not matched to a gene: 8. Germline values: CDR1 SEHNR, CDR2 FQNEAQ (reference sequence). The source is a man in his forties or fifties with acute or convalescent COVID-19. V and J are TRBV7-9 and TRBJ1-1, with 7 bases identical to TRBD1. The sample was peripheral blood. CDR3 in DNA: TGTGCCAGCAGCCTACAGGGGCCCGGGACTGAAGCTTTCTTT. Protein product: CASSLQGPGTEAFF. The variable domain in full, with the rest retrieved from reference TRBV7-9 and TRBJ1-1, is DTGVSQNPRHKITKRGQNVTFRCDPISEHNRLYWYRQTLGQGPEFLTYFQNEAQLEKSRLLSDRFSAERPKGSFSTLEIQRTEQGDSAMYLCASSLQGPGTEAFFGQGTRLTVV.